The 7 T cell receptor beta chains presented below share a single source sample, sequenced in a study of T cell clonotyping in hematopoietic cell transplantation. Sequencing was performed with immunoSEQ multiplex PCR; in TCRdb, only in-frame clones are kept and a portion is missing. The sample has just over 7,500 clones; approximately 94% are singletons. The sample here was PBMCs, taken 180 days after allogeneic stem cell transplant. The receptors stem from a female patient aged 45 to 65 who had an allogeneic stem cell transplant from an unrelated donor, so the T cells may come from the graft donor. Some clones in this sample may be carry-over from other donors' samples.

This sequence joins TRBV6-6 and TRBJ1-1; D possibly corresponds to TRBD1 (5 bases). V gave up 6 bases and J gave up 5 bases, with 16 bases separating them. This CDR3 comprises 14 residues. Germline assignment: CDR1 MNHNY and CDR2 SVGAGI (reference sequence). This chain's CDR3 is CASRPGHPRTEAFF. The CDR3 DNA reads TGTGCCAGCAGACCCGGACACCCAAGGACTGAAGCTTTCTTT.

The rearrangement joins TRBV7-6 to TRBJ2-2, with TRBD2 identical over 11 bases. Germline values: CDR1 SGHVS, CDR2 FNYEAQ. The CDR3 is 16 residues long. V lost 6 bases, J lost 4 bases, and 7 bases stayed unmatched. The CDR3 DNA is TGTGCCAGCAGGGCTAGCGGGGGGCGGAGCACCGGGGAGCTGTTTTTT. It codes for CASRASGGRSTGELFF.

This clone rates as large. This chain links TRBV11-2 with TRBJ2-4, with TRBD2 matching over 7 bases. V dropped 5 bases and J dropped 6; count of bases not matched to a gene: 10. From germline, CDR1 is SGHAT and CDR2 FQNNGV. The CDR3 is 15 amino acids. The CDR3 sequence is CASSIATSWGNIQYF. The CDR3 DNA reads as TGTGCCAGCAGCATAGCGACTAGCTGGGGAAACATTCAGTACTTC.

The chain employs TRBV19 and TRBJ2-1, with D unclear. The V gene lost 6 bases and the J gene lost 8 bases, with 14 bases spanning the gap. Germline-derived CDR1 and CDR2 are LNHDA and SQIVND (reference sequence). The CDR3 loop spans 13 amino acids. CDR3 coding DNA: TGTGCCAGTAGCCCTAATGACCGCGATGAGCAGTTCTTC. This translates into CASSPNDRDEQFF.

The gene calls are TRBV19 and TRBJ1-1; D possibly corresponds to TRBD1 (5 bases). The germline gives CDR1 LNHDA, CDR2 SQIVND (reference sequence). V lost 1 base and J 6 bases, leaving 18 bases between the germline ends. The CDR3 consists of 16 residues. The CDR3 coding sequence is TGTGCCAGTAGTATAGTTAGGGGCCGGTTTACGGCTGAAGCTTTCTTT. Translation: CASSIVRGRFTAEAFF.

The CDR3 sequence is CASRRTGVYGYTF. The CDR3 DNA reads TGTGCCAGCAGACGAACAGGGGTCTATGGCTACACCTTC. This chain connects TRBV28 to TRBJ1-2; 7 nucleotides align to TRBD1. Germline V CDR1 and CDR2: MDHEN, SYDVKM. The V and J ends lost 6 bases and 4 bases, in that order; junction bases with no gene match: 5. The CDR3 covers 13 residues.

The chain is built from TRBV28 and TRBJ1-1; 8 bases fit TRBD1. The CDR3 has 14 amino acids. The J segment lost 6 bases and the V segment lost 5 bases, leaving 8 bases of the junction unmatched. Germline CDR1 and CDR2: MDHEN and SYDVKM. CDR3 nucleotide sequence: TGTGCCAGCAGTCCCCCGGACAGGGACCCTGAAGCTTTCTTT. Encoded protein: CASSPPDRDPEAFF.